Listed below are T cell receptor beta chains from one sample, sequenced in a study of shared clonotypes between healthy human individuals. Clones were sequenced by immunoSEQ multiplex PCR, and TCRdb holds only the in-frame ones, with some missing. The data show 1.6 million or so clones, roughly 96% seen once. The specimen was naive CD4+ T cells sorted from blood. The source of these receptors is a man aged 30-40 years in good health. Both conserved end residues are trimmed from each CDR3.

CDR3 protein: ASSVPPGLAGLDNEQF; V gene: TRBV5-8
CDR3 protein: ASSPQSLGEQY; V gene: TRBV18
CDR3 protein: ASSLDGSDGGFRQF; V gene: TRBV7-2
CDR3 protein: ASSERTSGFYNEQF; V gene: TRBV10-1
CDR3 protein: ASSYGGYNEQF; V gene: TRBV6-5
CDR3 protein: ASSNQPNTGELF; V gene: TRBV5-1
CDR3 protein: ASSRTGTGVQETQY; V gene: TRBV5-4
CDR3 protein: ASSHRANTGELF; V gene: TRBV6-1
CDR3 protein: ASSSNAGELF; V gene: TRBV7-6
CDR3 protein: ASRLTGGDRNTIY; V gene: TRBV5-1
CDR3 protein: ASSLAPRNQPQH; V gene: TRBV5-6
CDR3 protein: ASSLRGSDEQF; V gene: TRBV7-6
CDR3 protein: ASNPSGRANEQF; V gene: TRBV27
CDR3 protein: ASSYSGDRYGYT; V gene: TRBV6-5
CDR3 protein: AISVQATYEQY; V gene: TRBV10-3
CDR3 protein: ASSQVLGTGELF; V gene: TRBV4-3
CDR3 protein: ASSQDPRRPTNEKLF; V gene: TRBV4-1
CDR3 protein: ASSPKRYEQY; V gene: TRBV7-2
CDR3 protein: ASSFTTGGMANEKLF; V gene: TRBV28
CDR3 protein: ASSEVGGELF; V gene: TRBV9
CDR3 protein: ASSSWDSAVF; V gene: TRBV10-2
CDR3 protein: ASSSGQGYGYT; V gene: TRBV7-2
CDR3 protein: ASTPTGSGNTIY; V gene: TRBV7-9
CDR3 protein: ASSLYPTSGQGVNEQY; V gene: TRBV5-6
CDR3 protein: ASSLATSYNEQF; V gene: TRBV5-1
CDR3 protein: AISEDIGYRGETQY; V gene: TRBV10-3
CDR3 protein: ASSASSGGGQPQH; V gene: TRBV9